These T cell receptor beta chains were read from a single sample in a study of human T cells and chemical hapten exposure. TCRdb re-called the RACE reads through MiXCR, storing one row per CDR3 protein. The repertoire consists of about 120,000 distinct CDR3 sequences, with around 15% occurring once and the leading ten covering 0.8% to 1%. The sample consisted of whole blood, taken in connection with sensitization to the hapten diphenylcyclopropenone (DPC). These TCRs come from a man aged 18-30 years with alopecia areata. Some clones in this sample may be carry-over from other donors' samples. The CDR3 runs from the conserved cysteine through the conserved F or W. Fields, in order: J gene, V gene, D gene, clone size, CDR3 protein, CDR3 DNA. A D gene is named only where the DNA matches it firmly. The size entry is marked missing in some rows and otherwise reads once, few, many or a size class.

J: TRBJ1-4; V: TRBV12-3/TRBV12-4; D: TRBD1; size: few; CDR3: CASSLGGQGGGKLFF; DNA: TGTGCCAGCAGTTTAGGGGGACAGGGAGGCGGAAAACTGTTTTTT
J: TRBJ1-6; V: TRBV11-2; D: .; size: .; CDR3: CASSFRGTESPLHF; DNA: TGTGCCAGCAGCTTTCGGGGGACGGAATCACCCCTCCACTTT
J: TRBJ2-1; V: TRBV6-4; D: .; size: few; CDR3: CASPEGTGEKAYNEQFF; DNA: TGTGCCAGCCCCGAGGGTACGGGGGAGAAGGCCTACAATGAGCAGTTCTTC
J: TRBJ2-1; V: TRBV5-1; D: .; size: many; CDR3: CASSPPPYNEQFF; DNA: TGCGCCAGCAGCCCACCCCCCTACAATGAGCAGTTCTTC
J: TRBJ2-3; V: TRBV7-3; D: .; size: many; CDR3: CASSRATSTDTQYF; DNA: TGTGCCAGCAGCCGAGCTACGAGCACAGATACGCAGTATTTT
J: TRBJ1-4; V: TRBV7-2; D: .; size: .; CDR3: CASSSGANEKLFF; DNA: TGTGCCAGCAGCTCGGGAGCTAATGAAAAACTGTTTTTT
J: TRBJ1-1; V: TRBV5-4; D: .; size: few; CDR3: CASSLDLEGLTEAFF; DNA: TGTGCCAGCAGCTTGGATCTTGAGGGGCTGACTGAAGCTTTCTTT
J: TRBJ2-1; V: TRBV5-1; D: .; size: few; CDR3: CASSLDAGAYNEQFF; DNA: TGCGCCAGCAGCTTGGACGCGGGGGCGTACAATGAGCAGTTCTTC
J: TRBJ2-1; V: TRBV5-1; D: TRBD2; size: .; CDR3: CASTRGTSGGNEQFF; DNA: TGCGCCAGCACCCGAGGGACTAGCGGGGGGAATGAGCAGTTCTTC
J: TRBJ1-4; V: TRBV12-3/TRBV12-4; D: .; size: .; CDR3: CASSLLRNVEKLFF; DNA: TGTGCCAGCAGTTTACTGAGAAACGTTGAAAAACTGTTTTTT
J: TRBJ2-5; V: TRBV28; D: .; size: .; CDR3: CATGSGKETQYF; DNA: TGTGCCACCGGGTCTGGAAAAGAGACCCAGTACTTC
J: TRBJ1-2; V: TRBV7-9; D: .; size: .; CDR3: CASSLDGRENGYTF; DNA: TGTGCCAGCAGCTTAGACGGCAGGGAGAATGGCTACACCTTC
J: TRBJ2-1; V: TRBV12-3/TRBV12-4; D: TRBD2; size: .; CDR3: CASSSSPAGAYNEQFF; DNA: TGTGCCAGCAGTTCATCCCCAGCGGGGGCCTACAATGAGCAGTTCTTC
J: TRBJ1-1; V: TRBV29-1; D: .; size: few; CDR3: CSVEAGEIGTEAFF; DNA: TGCAGCGTTGAAGCTGGGGAAATTGGCACTGAAGCTTTCTTT
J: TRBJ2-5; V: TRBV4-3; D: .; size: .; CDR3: CASSQEINPTGTQYF; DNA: TGCGCCAGCAGCCAAGAGATCAACCCGACGGGGACCCAGTACTTC
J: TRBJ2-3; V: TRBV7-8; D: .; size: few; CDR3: CASSLGRVIFTDTQYF; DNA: TGTGCCAGCAGCTTAGGCAGGGTGATTTTCACAGATACGCAGTATTTT
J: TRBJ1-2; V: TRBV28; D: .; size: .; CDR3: CASMGGDSYGYTF; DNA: TGTGCCAGCATGGGGGGGGACTCCTATGGCTACACCTTC
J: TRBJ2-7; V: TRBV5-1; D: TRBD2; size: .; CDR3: CASSRTSGVREQYF; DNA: TGCGCCAGCAGCCGAACTAGCGGGGTGAGGGAGCAGTACTTC
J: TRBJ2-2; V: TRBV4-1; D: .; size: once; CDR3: CASSQGPRITGELFF; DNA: TGCGCCAGCAGCCAAGGACCCCGGATCACCGGGGAGCTGTTTTTT
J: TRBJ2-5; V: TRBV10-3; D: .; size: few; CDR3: CAISVRQGQETQYF; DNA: TGTGCCATCAGTGTTAGGCAGGGGCAAGAGACCCAGTACTTC
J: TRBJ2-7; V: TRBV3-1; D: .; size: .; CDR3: CASSQDTASYEQYF; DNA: TGTGCCAGCAGCCAAGATACAGCCTCCTACGAGCAGTACTTC
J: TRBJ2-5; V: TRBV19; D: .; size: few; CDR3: CASSSDQETQYF; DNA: TGTGCCAGTAGTTCGGACCAAGAGACCCAGTACTTC
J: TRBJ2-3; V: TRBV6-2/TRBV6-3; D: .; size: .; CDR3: CASIGLRRKSTDTQYF; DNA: TGTGCCAGCATCGGACTTCGGAGGAAAAGCACAGATACGCAGTATTTT
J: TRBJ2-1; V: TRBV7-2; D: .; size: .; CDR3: CASSFPRQEYYNEQFF; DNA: TGTGCCAGCAGCTTCCCTCGACAGGAATATTACAATGAGCAGTTCTTC
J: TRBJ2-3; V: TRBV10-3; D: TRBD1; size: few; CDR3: CAISESRGLGTDTQYF; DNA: TGTGCCATCAGTGAGTCGAGGGGGCTCGGCACAGATACGCAGTATTTT
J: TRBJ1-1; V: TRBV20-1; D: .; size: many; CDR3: CSARVPGVNTEAFF; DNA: TGCAGTGCTAGAGTCCCAGGGGTGAACACTGAAGCTTTCTTT
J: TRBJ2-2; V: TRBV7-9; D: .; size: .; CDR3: CASRTTGELFF; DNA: TGTGCCAGCAGAACGACCGGGGAGCTGTTTTTT
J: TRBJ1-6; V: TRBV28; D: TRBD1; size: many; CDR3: CASSFDRGGSPLHF; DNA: TGTGCCAGCAGTTTCGACAGGGGGGGTTCACCCCTCCACTTT
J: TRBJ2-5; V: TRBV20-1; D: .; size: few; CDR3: CSVLFPAGNYF; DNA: TGCAGTGTCTTATTCCCAGCCGGTAATTACTTC
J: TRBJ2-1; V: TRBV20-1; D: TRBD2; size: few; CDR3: CSVWGGNEQFF; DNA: TGCAGTGTCTGGGGGGGGAATGAGCAGTTCTTC
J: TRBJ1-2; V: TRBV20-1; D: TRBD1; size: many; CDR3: CSATGTGGRIYGYTF; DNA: TGCAGTGCTACCGGGACAGGGGGGCGAATCTATGGCTACACCTTC
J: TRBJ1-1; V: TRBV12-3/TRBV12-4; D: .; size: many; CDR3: CASSQSRGSAFF; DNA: TGTGCCAGCAGTCAATCTCGGGGCTCAGCTTTCTTT
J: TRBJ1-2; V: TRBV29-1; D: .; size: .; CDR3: CSLWTVRNGYTF; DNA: TGCAGCCTCTGGACAGTCCGAAACGGCTACACCTTC
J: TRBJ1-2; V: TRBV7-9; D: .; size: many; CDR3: CASSLKPGLLFYGYTF; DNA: TGTGCCAGCAGCCTCAAACCGGGTCTTCTGTTTTATGGCTACACCTTC
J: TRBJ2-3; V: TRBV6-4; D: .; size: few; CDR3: CASSSTGEADTQYF; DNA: TGTGCCAGCAGTTCCACAGGGGAGGCAGATACGCAGTATTTT
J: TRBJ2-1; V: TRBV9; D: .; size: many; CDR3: CASSVGGLSYNEQFF; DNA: TGTGCCAGCAGTGTTGGGGGGCTCTCCTACAATGAGCAGTTCTTC
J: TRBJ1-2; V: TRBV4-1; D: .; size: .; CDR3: CASSYPAGTPNYGYTF; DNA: TGCGCCAGCAGCTATCCTGCCGGGACACCAAACTATGGCTACACCTTC
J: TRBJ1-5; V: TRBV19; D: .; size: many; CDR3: CASRQGPYSNQPQHF; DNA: TGTGCCAGTAGACAGGGACCATATAGCAATCAGCCCCAGCATTTT
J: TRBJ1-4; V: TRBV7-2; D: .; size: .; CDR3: CASSPDGGRLNEKLFF; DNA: TGTGCCAGCAGCCCCGACGGGGGAAGACTTAATGAAAAACTGTTTTTT
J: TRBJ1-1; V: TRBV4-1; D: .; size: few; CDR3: CASSLVGLGPNTEAFF; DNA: TGCGCCAGCAGCCTCGTGGGGTTGGGGCCGAACACTGAAGCTTTCTTT
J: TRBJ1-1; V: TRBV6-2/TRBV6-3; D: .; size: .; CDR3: CASSYGRGSNTGTEAFF; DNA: TGTGCCAGCAGTTATGGCAGGGGCTCTAATACCGGCACTGAAGCTTTCTTT
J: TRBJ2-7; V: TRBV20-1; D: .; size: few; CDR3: CSATRTAYEQYF; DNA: TGCAGTGCTACACGGACAGCGTACGAGCAGTACTTC
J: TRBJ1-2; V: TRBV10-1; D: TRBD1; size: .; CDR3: CASSGKGTGYGYTF; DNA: TGCGCCAGCAGTGGGAAGGGGACAGGTTATGGCTACACCTTC
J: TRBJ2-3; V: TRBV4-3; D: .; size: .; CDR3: CASSPLGSTADTQYF; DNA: TGCGCCAGCAGCCCCCTCGGGTCCACAGCAGATACGCAGTATTTT
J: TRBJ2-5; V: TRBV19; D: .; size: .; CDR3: CASSMGLAQETQYF; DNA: TGTGCCAGTAGTATGGGTCTAGCTCAAGAGACCCAGTACTTC
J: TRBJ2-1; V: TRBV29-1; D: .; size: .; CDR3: CSVEESGVHTYNEQFF; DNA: TGCAGCGTTGAAGAATCTGGAGTCCATACATACAATGAGCAGTTCTTC
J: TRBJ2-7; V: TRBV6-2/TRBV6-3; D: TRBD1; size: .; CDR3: CAGGQARYEQYF; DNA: TGTGCCGGGGGACAGGCGCGATACGAGCAGTACTTC
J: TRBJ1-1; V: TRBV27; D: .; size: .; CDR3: CASSARGRAEAFF; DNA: TGTGCCAGCAGTGCCCGGGGGAGGGCTGAAGCTTTCTTT
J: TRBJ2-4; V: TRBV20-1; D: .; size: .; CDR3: CSASILYGGKNIQYF; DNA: TGCAGTGCTTCAATCCTTTATGGGGGCAAAAACATTCAGTACTTC